This T cell receptor beta chain was observed in a study of HIV-infected patients and healthy controls. Study-wide background: After three months of therapy, CD4 counts rose modestly but significantly in 14 of 16 patients. Findings and limits, study-wide: Eight alpha and eight beta V genes differed significantly in mean usage between HIV-infected patients and controls.

V shed 5 bases and J shed 3 bases, with 8 bases lying between them. The CDR3 sequence is 13 residues long. Germline assignment: CDR1 KGHSH and CDR2 LQKENI. Alpha and beta constant-region primers primed reverse transcription of around 0.5 ug RNA. Alpha and beta chain libraries were made separately by chain-specific third strand synthesis with multiplexing indices. TCRdb analysed the 5' RACE reads with MiXCR anew, one entry per CDR3 protein. The table records roughly 8,100 distinct CDR3 sequences, around 8% of them present only once. Whole blood was used without fractionation, so all unsorted peripheral T cells were included. The RNA source was a roughly 2.6 ml peripheral blood draw. Exclusions covered tumors, febrile or AIDS-related illness, and hepatitis B or C coinfection. This clonotype is medium-sized (0.01 to 0.1%). Its antigen is not identified.

The clonotype comes from an adult with HIV infection. The chain is built from TRBV18 and TRBJ1-5, with D perhaps matching TRBD1 (6 bases). The starting material was blood, obtained before antiretroviral therapy. The CDR3 bases are TGTGCCAGCTCAAGGGACAACAATCAGCCCCAGCATTTT. Translating gives CASSRDNNQPQHF.